This T cell receptor beta chain was retrieved from a study of beta chain features in type 1 diabetes (dated by TCRdb to 2016 to 2019). For the wider study: Patients and healthy donors did not differ in mean age, gender distribution, total cell number or subset yield. A total of 107,917,701 sorted cells were examined across all samples, and the number of cells per subset was strongly correlated with RNA yield. The study compared TCRB repertoires of sorted circulating CD4+ T cell subsets between recently diagnosed type 1 diabetes patients and matched healthy donors. Regulatory and stem cell-like memory subsets were obtained from only 8 patients and about 8 healthy donors, while naive and central memory subsets were obtained from all 28 donors.

The germline V gene (reference sequence) supplies CDR1 MNHNY and CDR2 SVGAGI. The V end loses 6 bases and the J end loses 0 bases, and a stretch of 15 bases separates them. The CDR3 covers 16 residues, taking in both the cysteine and the phenylalanine. The sequence is cut down to CDR3 DNA, 48 bases in frame from base 1. Overall study results and their limits: Naive, central memory and regulatory TCRB repertoires appeared to be more similar among patients than among healthy donors. Patients with type 1 diabetes made fewer insertions and deleted more nucleotides at VDJ recombination sites, implying thymic rearrangement abnormalities. Sequencing cDNA rather than genomic DNA could over-represent highly expressing activated cells, although activation and CD3 levels did not differ between groups. In all four CD4+ subsets, TCRB CDR3 length was moderately but significantly shorter in type 1 diabetes patients. Because small numbers of individuals were included in the HLA sub-analyses, any influence of HLA type on TCRB rearrangement was left unresolved. PCR may preferentially amplify shorter templates, but because patient and control samples were amplified and corrected together, any resulting skew would affect both groups equally.

The entire amount of isolated RNA was reverse transcribed using the High Capacity cDNA Reverse Transcription Kit, so the sequenced TCRB transcripts were expressed ones. Naive, central memory and regulatory T cell samples underwent deep immunoSEQ sequencing, averaging approximately 3.3 million total reads per sample. Sorted cells were lysed in RLT buffer, and RNA was extracted using DNase-treated RNeasy Micro or Mini kits according to cell number. To prevent cross-contamination, every cell subset was processed on its own, while patient and healthy donor samples were processed together. TCRB sequences were amplified from cDNA with the immunoSEQ multiplex PCR, producing 87-bp fragments spanning the CDR3 region. The amplicons were sequenced using the Illumina HiSeq platform. Regarding the original processing steps: Synthetic template baselines were used to correct PCR bias computationally, reads within Hamming distance 2 were collapsed together, and singletons that could not be merged were discarded. Reads were aligned to IMGT to assign V, D and J genes, CDR3 length, and insertions or deletions at six rearrangement sites. Within each subset, clonotype counts were normalized to sorted cell number, and only after that were true diversity and Gini coefficients computed with the tcR R package. Repertoire sharing was quantified using the overlap coefficient calculated on TCRB nucleotide sequences. Out-of-frame TCRB sequences from naive cells were analyzed to stand in for the pre-selection repertoire. TCRdb provides this immuneACCESS table in a form limited to in-frame rearrangements. Some clones are lacking; in checked studies, under half of them reflect an unresolved V gene, and why the rest are absent is not known. D and trimming were read from the DNA, whereas the V and J calls and clone size are those reported in that table. The sample yields approximately 400,000 clones; approximately 15% were counted once. The ten largest clonotypes hold 0.019% of the sample.

On this clone itself: What this receptor recognizes is not known. No qualities accompany the bases; no much larger clone lies one base away.

A single peripheral blood draw of around 0.11 L on average was collected from each donor into heparinised tubes. A BD FACSAria II was used to sort naive, central memory, regulatory and stem cell-like memory CD4+ T cells with a panel that included CD45RO, CCR7, CD25, CD127, CD95 and CD27. A purity above 98% was achieved for all sorted populations. PBMCs were separated immediately by Lymphoprep density gradient centrifugation and were stained directly, without being cultured. Samples were stained and sorted in pairs, with one healthy donor and one patient per experiment, so that batch effects were minimized.

The chain joins TRBV6-6 to TRBJ2-4; TRBD2 could be the D gene, as 6 bases match. This TCR derives from a woman younger than 30 in good health. The sequenced sample consisted of naive CD4+ T cells from blood. The sample's cell subset or site, from its label and the paper: true naive CD4+ T cells. Here the CDR3 is given as CASRSPGLLAKNIQYF. The nucleotide sequence is given as TGTGCCAGCAGATCTCCGGGACTCCTAGCCAAAAACATTCAGTACTTC.